The source of this TCR beta chain is a study of T cells in Graves' hyperthyroidism and ophthalmopathy. From germline, CDR1 is SEHNR and CDR2 FQNEAQ (reference sequence). V lost 5 bases, J lost 6 bases, and 13 bases lay in between. This CDR3 is built from 14 residues. This clonotype turned up a few times. Amplification targeted TCR beta CDR3 regions from RNA transcripts. HTBI primers were employed in a first-round RT-PCR of the TCR CDR3. Each CDR3 protein is one row after TCRdb ran MiXCR on the multiplex PCR reads. Seen here are approximately 600,000 distinct CDR3 sequences, 20% observed once, and the top ten hold under 35%.

The sequence was obtained from a man aged 25 to 45 with Graves' ophthalmopathy. The rearrangement joins TRBV7-9 to TRBJ2-2; maybe TRBD1 (5 bases). Sample: blood. The CDR3 nucleotides are TGTGCCAGCAGCCGTCAGGGTTTAGCCGGGGAGCTGTTTTTT. Translation gives CASSRQGLAGELFF.